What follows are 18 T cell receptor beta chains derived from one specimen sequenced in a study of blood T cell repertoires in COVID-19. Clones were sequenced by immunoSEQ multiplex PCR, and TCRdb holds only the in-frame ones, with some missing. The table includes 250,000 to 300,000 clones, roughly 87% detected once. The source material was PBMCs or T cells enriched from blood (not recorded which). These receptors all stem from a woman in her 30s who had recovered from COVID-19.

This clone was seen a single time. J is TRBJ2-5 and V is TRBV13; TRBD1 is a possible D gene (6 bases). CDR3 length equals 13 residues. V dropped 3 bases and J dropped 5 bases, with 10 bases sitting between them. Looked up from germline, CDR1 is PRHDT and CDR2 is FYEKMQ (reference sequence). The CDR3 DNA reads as TGTGCCAGCAGCTTGGGGGCTTTCGAGACCCAGTACTTC. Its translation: CASSLGAFETQYF.

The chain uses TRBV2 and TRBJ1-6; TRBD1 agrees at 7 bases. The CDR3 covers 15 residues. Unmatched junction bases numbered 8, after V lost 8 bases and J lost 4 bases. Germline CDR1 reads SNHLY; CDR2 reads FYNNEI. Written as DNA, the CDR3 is TGTGCCAGCTCGAAAGGGGGCTCATATAATTCACCCCTCCACTTT. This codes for CASSKGGSYNSPLHF.

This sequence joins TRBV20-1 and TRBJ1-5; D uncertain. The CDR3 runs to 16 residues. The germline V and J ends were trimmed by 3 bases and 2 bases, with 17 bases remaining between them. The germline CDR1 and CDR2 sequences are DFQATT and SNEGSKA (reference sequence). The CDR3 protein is CSASLRIFGGNQPQHF. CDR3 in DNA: TGCAGTGCTAGTCTCAGGATTTTTGGCGGCAATCAGCCCCAGCATTTT.

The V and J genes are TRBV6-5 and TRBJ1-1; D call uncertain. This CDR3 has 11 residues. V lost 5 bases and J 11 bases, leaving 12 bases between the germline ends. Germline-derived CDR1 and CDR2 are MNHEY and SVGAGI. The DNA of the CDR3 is TGTGCCAGCAGTACGGGAAAGTGGGCTTTCTTT. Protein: CASSTGKWAFF.

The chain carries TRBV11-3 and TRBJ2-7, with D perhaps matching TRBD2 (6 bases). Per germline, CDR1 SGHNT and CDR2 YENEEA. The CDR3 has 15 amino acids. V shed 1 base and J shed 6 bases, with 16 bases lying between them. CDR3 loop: CASSLGVAAASEQYF. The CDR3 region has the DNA TGTGCCAGCAGCTTAGGGGTAGCGGCAGCCTCCGAGCAGTACTTC.

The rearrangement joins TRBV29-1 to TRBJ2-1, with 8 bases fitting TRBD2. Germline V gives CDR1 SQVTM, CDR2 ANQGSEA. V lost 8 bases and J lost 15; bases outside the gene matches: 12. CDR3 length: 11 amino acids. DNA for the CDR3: TGCAGCTCCCTGAGCGGGAGCTTAGGGTTCTTC. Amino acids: CSSLSGSLGFF.

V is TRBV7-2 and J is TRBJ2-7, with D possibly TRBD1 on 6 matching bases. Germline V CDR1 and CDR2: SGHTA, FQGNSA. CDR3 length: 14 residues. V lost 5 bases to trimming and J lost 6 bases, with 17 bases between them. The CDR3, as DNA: TGTGCCAGCAGCCTACAGGGTATGATCGGCGAGCAGTACTTC. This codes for CASSLQGMIGEQYF.

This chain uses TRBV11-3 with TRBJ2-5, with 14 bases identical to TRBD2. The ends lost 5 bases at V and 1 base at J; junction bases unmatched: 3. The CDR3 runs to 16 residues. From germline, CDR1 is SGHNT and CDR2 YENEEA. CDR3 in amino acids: CASSQGTSGGQETQYF. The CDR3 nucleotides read TGTGCCAGCAGCCAGGGGACTAGCGGGGGCCAAGAGACCCAGTACTTC. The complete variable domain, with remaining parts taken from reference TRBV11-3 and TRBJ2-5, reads EAGVVQSPRYKIIEKKQPVAFWCNPISGHNTLYWYLQNLGQGPELLIRYENEEAVDDSQLPKDRFSAERLKGVDSTLKIQPAELGDSAVYLCASSQGTSGGQETQYFGPGTRLLVL.

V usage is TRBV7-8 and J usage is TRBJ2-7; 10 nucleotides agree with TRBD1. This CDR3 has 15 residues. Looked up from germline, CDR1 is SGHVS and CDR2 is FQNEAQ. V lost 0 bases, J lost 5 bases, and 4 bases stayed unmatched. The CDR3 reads CASSLAGQGSHEQYF. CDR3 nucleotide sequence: TGTGCCAGCAGCTTAGCGGGACAGGGGTCCCACGAGCAGTACTTC. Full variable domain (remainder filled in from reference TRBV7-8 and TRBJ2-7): GAGVSQSPRYKVAKRGQDVALRCDPISGHVSLFWYQQALGQGPEFLTYFQNEAQLDKSGLPSDRFFAERPEGSVSTLKIQRTQQEDSAVYLCASSLAGQGSHEQYFGPGTRLTVT.

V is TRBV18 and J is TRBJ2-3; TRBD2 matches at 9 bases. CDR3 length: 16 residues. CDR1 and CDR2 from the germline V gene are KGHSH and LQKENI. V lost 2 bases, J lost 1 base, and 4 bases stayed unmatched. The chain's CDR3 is CASSPVVAGGTDTQYF. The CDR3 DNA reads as TGTGCCAGCTCACCAGTGGTAGCGGGGGGCACAGATACGCAGTATTTT.

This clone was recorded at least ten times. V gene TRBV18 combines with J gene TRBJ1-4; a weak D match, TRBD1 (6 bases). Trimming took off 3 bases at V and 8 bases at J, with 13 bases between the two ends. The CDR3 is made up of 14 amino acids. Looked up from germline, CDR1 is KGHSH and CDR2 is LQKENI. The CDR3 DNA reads TGTGCCAGCTCACCGAGAGGGGGTGGAGAAAAACTGTTTTTT. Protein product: CASSPRGGGEKLFF.

As DNA, the CDR3 is TGTGCCAGCAGTGAAGCACAGCACAGGGAAGTTCATGGCTACACCTTC. It specifies CASSEAQHREVHGYTF. The chain carries TRBV2 and TRBJ1-2; a weak D match, TRBD1 (6 bases). The V end was cut by 0 bases, the J end by 6 bases, with 17 bases between. CDR3 length equals 16 residues. Germline CDR1 SNHLY, CDR2 FYNNEI.

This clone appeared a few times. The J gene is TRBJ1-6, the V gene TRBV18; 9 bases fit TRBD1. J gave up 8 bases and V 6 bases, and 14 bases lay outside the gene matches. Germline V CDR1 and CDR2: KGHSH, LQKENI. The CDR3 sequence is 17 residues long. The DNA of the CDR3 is TGTGCCAGCTCCCGACAGAGCTCCGGGACAGGGTATTCACCCCTCCACTTT. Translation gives CASSRQSSGTGYSPLHF.

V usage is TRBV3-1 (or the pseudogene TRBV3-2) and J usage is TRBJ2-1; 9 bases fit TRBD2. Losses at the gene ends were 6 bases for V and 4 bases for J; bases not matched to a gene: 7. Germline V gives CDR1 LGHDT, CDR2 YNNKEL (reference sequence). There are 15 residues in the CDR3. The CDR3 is CASSNGLASYNEQFF. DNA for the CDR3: TGTGCCAGCAGTAACGGACTAGCGAGTTACAATGAGCAGTTCTTC.

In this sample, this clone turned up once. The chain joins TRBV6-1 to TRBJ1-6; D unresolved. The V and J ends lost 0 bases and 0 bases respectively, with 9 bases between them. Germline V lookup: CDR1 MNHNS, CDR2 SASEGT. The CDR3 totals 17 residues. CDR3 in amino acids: CASSEAFASSYNSPLHF. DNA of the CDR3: TGTGCCAGCAGTGAAGCTTTTGCCAGCTCCTATAATTCACCCCTCCACTTT.

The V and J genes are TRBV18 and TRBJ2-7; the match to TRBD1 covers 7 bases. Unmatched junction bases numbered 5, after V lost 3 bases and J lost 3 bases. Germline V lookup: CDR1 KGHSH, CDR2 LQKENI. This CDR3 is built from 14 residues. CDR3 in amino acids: CASSPPGQNYEQYF. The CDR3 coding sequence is TGTGCCAGCTCACCCCCGGGACAGAACTACGAGCAGTACTTC.

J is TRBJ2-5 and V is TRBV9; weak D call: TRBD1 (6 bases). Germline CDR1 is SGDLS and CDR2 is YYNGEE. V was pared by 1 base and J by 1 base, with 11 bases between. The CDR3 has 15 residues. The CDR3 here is CASSVTGTIQETQYF. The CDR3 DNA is TGTGCCAGCAGCGTAACAGGGACCATCCAAGAGACCCAGTACTTC.

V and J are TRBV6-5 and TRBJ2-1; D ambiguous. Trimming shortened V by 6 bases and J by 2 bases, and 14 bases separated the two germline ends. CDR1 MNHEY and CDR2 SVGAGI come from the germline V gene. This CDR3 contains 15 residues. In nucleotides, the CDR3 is TGTGCCAGCAGCGGAGTTGCGGAGACCTACAATGAGCAGTTCTTC. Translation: CASSGVAETYNEQFF.